Below, one T cell receptor beta chain is given with its context. Its antigen remains unidentified. Base qualities were left out, and no much larger clone turns up one base away. This entry comes from a study of brain T cells in children with intractable seizures (dated by TCRdb to about 2021). As for the study more broadly: Resected brain tissue from 53 pediatric epilepsy surgery cases was initially screened for immune gene transcripts with a NanoString immunology panel. Among the approximately 12 selected surgery cases, eight also had pre-surgery blood sequenced, leaving four with brain tissue only.

Study-level results and caveats: Because pre- and post-surgery blood were sequenced to different depths, clones absent from the pre-surgery sample may reflect undersampling. Viral specificity was inferred only from CDR3 sequence similarity, and patients' HCMV serostatus was unknown.

Trimming costs V 1 base and J 0 bases, and their ends lie 9 bases apart. From cysteine to phenylalanine, the CDR3 is 15 amino acids long. The read is trimmed to its CDR3 DNA, 45 bases read in frame from base 1. Via the germline V gene, CDR1 is KGHSH and CDR2 LQKENI. The immunoSEQ assay was used to generate TCR beta chain sequences from genomic DNA. The paper's data handling went like this. Any CDR3 sequence that did not begin with the conserved framework cysteine at position 104 was removed by hand. To get clonality, the normalized Shannon's Diversity Index was subtracted from one, giving values from 0 (maximal diversity) to 1 (oligoclonal). Differences in the frequency of the same CDR3 between samples, such as brain versus blood, were assessed with chi-squared comparison-of-proportions tests. Public clonotypes were identified through searches of immuneACCESS, and similarity to known antiviral clonotypes was evaluated with the VDJdb browser. Not all clones reach the TCRdb copy of this immuneACCESS table, which keeps in-frame sequences only. Checked studies attribute under half of the gap to unresolved V genes and leave the rest unexplained. The DNA gave D and trimming, while V, J and clone size come from that table. Across this sample there are around 41,000 clones, with 75% to 95% seen only once. The ten largest clones represent roughly 6.5% of the sample.

The time point label, read with the paper, signifies: resected brain tissue, or blood drawn just prior to surgery. The surgery cases showing the highest brain T cell transcript signatures were chosen for TCR beta chain sequencing of brain tissue and, when available, of blood. Patients had been treated with at least one anti-epileptic drug before surgery. The TCR-sequenced patients were children whose drug-resistant epilepsy was caused by tuberous sclerosis complex, focal cortical dysplasia, Rasmussen encephalitis or hemimegalencephaly. The Monarch genomic DNA purification kit was used to extract bulk genomic DNA from unsorted brain tissue and whole blood.

The clonotype was recovered from a girl aged 2 to 9 with tuberous sclerosis and intractable seizures. The chain couples TRBV18 to TRBJ2-5, with the D call perhaps TRBD1 or TRBD2, as 6 bases match in each case. The sequences come from peripheral blood, collected at surgery. The encoded CDR3 is CASSPLGGNQETQYF. The nucleotide sequence reads TGTGCCAGCTCACCACTCGGGGGCAACCAAGAGACCCAGTACTTC.